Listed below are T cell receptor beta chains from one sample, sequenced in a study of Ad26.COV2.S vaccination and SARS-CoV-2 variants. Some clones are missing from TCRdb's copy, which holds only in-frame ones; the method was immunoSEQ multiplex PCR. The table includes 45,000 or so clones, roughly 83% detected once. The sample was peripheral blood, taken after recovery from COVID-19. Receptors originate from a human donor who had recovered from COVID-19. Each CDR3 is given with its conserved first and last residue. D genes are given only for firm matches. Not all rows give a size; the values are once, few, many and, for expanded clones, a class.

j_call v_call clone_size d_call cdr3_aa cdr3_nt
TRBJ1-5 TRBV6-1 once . CASSVPSDSLLNNQPQHF TGTGCCAGCAGTGTGCCCTCGGACAGTCTATTAAACAATCAGCCCCAGCATTTT
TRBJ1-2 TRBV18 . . CASSVQRGRQGYTF TGTGCCAGCTCGGTCCAGCGGGGGAGGCAAGGCTACACCTTC
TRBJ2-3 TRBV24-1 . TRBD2 CATSGTRGGGVTDTQYF TGTGCCACCAGTGGGACAAGGGGCGGGGGAGTCACAGATACGCAGTATTTT
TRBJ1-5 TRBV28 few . CATLAQQGTGQPQHF TGTGCCACCCTCGCTCAGCAGGGTACGGGTCAGCCCCAGCATTTT
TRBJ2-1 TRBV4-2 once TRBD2 CASSQATLAGEDNEQFF TGTGCCAGCAGCCAAGCCACGCTAGCGGGAGAAGACAATGAGCAGTTCTTC
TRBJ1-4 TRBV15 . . CAISGGSDSANEKLFF TGTGCCATTAGTGGAGGGTCGGACAGTGCTAATGAAAAACTGTTTTTT
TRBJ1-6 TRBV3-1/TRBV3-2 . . CASRAEGQDNSPLHF TGTGCCAGCAGGGCGGAGGGACAAGATAATTCACCCCTCCACTTT
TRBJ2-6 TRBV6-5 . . CAGAVSSGANVLTF TGTGCCGGGGCAGTCAGCTCTGGGGCCAACGTCCTGACTTTC
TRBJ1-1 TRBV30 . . CAWIGGTEAFF TGTGCCTGGATAGGAGGTACTGAAGCTTTCTTT
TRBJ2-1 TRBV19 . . CASSISASETWYNEQFF TGTGCCAGTAGTATATCAGCTAGCGAGACTTGGTACAATGAGCAGTTCTTC
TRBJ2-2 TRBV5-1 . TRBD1 CASSPNRGTGELFF TGCGCCAGCAGCCCCAACAGGGGCACCGGGGAGCTGTTTTTT
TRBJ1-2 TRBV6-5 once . CASSQTTGPYGYTF TGTGCCAGCAGTCAGACGACAGGTCCCTATGGCTACACCTTC
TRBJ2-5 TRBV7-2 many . CASSKSSGAGETQYF TGTGCCAGCAGCAAGTCGTCAGGGGCGGGAGAGACCCAGTACTTC
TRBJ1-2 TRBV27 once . CATAQTSNYGYTF TGTGCCACGGCACAGACATCAAACTATGGCTACACCTTC
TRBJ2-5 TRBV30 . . CAWSMGGAAQETQYF TGTGCCTGGAGTATGGGTGGAGCGGCCCAAGAGACCCAGTACTTC
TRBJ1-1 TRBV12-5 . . CASGLPPQATEAFF TGTGCTAGTGGTTTGCCCCCCCAGGCCACTGAAGCTTTCTTT
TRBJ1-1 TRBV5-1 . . CASSSGPSEAFF TGCGCCAGCAGCTCCGGACCGAGTGAAGCTTTCTTT
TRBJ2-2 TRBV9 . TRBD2 CASSVLAGGATGELFF TGTGCCAGCAGCGTCTTAGCGGGGGGAGCCACCGGGGAGCTGTTTTTT
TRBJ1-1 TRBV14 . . CATGNTEAFF TGTGCCACCGGGAACACTGAAGCTTTCTTT
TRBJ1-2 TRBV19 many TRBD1 CASSIPLRQGSGWGYTF TGTGCCAGTAGTATCCCTCTCCGACAGGGATCCGGATGGGGCTACACCTTC
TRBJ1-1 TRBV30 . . CAWKRLRRGGTEAFF TGTGCCTGGAAGAGACTCAGGCGCGGGGGCACTGAAGCTTTCTTT
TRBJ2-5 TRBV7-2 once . CASSLPQREETQYF TGTGCCAGCAGCTTGCCCCAAAGGGAGGAGACCCAGTACTTC
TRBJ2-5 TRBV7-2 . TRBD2 CASSLSVYSAGGETQYF TGTGCCAGCAGCTTGAGTGTCTATTCGGCGGGGGGAGAGACCCAGTACTTC
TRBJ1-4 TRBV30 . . CALNTWGSNEKLFF TGTGCCCTGAATACGTGGGGGTCTAATGAAAAACTGTTTTTT
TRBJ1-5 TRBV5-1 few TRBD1 CASSPSTGGSQPQHF TGCGCCAGCAGCCCGTCAACAGGGGGAAGTCAGCCCCAGCATTTT
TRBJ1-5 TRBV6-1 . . CASSESGSSQPQHF TGTGCCAGCAGTGAGTCAGGGTCCAGTCAGCCCCAGCATTTT
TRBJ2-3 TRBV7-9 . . CASSLGGVSTDTQYF TGTGCCAGCAGCTTAGGGGGAGTTAGCACAGATACGCAGTATTTT
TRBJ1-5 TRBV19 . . CASRDTDNQPQHF TGTGCCAGTAGGGATACAGATAATCAGCCCCAGCATTTT
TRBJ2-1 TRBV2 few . CASSESLGGNEQFF TGTGCCAGCAGTGAATCCCTAGGCGGCAATGAGCAGTTCTTC
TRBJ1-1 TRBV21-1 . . CASTAGWGVAIEAFF TGTGCCAGTACCGCGGGGTGGGGGGTGGCGATTGAAGCTTTCTTT
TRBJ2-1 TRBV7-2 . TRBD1 CASRLTRTGTNEQFF TGTGCCAGCAGGCTTACCAGGACAGGGACCAATGAGCAGTTCTTC
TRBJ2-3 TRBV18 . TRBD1 CASSPGTGGYTDTQYF TGTGCCAGCTCACCTGGGACAGGGGGTTATACAGATACGCAGTATTTT
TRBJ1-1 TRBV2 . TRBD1 CASIRQGANTEAFF TGTGCCAGCATCCGTCAGGGGGCTAACACTGAAGCTTTCTTT
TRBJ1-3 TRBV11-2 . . CASSSALRVISGNTIYF TGTGCCAGCAGCTCCGCTCTAAGGGTGATCTCCGGAAACACCATATATTTT
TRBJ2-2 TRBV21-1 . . CASKPSSGGGELFF TGTGCCAGCAAACCCAGTTCCGGAGGCGGGGAGCTGTTTTTT
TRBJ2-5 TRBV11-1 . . CASSQPVGSQYF TGTGCCAGCAGTCAACCGGTCGGGAGCCAGTACTTC
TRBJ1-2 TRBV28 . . CASSSYGYTF TGTGCCAGCAGTTCCTATGGCTACACCTTC
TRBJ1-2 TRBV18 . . CASSPEAGYGYTF TGTGCCAGCTCACCAGAGGCAGGGTATGGCTACACCTTC
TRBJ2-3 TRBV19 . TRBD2 CASSPKTSGGTDTQYF TGTGCCAGTAGTCCGAAGACTAGCGGGGGCACAGATACGCAGTATTTT
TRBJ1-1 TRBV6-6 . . CASSNGNTEAFF TGTGCCAGCAGCAACGGGAACACTGAAGCTTTCTTT
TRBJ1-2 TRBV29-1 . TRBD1 CSVALLTGGLSGYTF TGCAGCGTTGCTCTTTTGACAGGGGGCCTAAGTGGCTACACCTTC
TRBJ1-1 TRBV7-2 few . CASSPGTANTEAFF TGTGCCAGCAGCCCAGGGACGGCGAACACTGAAGCTTTCTTT
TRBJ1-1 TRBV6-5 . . CASSYSRARNTEAFF TGTGCCAGCAGTTACTCGAGGGCGCGGAACACTGAAGCTTTCTTT
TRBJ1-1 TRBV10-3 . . CAIRGTENTEAFF TGTGCCATCAGGGGGACGGAAAACACTGAAGCTTTCTTT
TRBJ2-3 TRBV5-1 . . CASSLGLIFTDTQYF TGCGCCAGCAGCTTGGGGCTTATTTTCACAGATACGCAGTATTTT
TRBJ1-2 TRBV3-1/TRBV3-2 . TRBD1 CASSQRTGAGYTF TGTGCCAGCAGCCAACGGACAGGGGCCGGCTACACCTTC
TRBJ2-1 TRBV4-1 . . CASSQVQEDEQFF TGCGCCAGCAGCCAAGTACAAGAGGATGAGCAGTTCTTC
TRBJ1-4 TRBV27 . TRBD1 CASTLQGIGEKLFF TGTGCCAGCACCCTACAGGGGATAGGAGAAAAACTGTTTTTT
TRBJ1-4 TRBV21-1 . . CASSGTHRANEKLFF TGTGCCAGCAGCGGGACCCATAGAGCTAATGAAAAACTGTTTTTT
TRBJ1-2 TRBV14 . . CASTRGDYGYTF TGTGCCAGCACAAGGGGGGACTATGGCTACACCTTC
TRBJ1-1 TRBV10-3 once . CAISESGGTEAFF TGTGCCATCAGTGAGTCTGGGGGGACTGAAGCTTTCTTT
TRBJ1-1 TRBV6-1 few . CASSEVVVSLWDTEAFF TGTGCCAGCAGTGAAGTAGTGGTCTCCTTGTGGGACACTGAAGCTTTCTTT
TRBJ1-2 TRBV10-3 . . CAISETGRGLPNYGYTF TGTGCCATCAGTGAGACAGGTCGGGGGCTCCCTAACTATGGCTACACCTTC
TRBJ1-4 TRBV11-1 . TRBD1 CASSWGTGATNEKLFF TGTGCCAGCAGCTGGGGGACAGGGGCAACTAATGAAAAACTGTTTTTT
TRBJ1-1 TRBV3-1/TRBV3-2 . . CASSQHSQEGEAFF TGTGCCAGCAGCCAACACTCCCAAGAGGGTGAAGCTTTCTTT
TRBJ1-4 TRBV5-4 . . CASSLGGEDEKLFF TGTGCCAGCAGCTTGGGGGGGGAGGATGAAAAACTGTTTTTT
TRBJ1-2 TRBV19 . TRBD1 CASSNRGGLGYTF TGTGCCAGTAGCAACAGGGGAGGGTTGGGCTACACCTTC
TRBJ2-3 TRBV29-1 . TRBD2 CSSSTSGFPDTQYF TGCAGCTCTTCGACTAGCGGTTTCCCAGATACGCAGTATTTT
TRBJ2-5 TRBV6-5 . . CASSYSSNPVGETQYF TGTGCCAGCAGTTACTCTTCGAACCCCGTGGGGGAGACCCAGTACTTC